Listed below are T cell receptor beta chains from one sample, sequenced in a study of blood T cell repertoires in COVID-19. Measured with immunoSEQ multiplex PCR; TCRdb has only the in-frame clones, and not every one. The table lists some 220,000 clones, roughly 80% of them singletons. The sequenced sample was peripheral blood. The receptors were sampled from an older woman who had recovered from COVID-19. Both conserved end residues are part of each CDR3. The D gene is left open where the match is weak. The size entry is marked missing in some rows and otherwise reads once, few, many or a size class.

v_call	clone_size	j_call	d_call	cdr3_aa	cdr3_nt
TRBV24-1	once	TRBJ1-4	-	CATSDPRQWNEKLFF	TGTGCCACCAGTGACCCTCGCCAGTGGAATGAAAAACTGTTTTTT
TRBV5-6	-	TRBJ1-5	-	CASSSGANGNQPQHF	TGTGCCAGCAGCTCAGGGGCTAATGGCAATCAGCCCCAGCATTTT
TRBV6-6	-	TRBJ1-5	-	CASSYSIGDNQPQHF	TGTGCCAGCAGTTACTCAATCGGGGACAATCAGCCCCAGCATTTT
TRBV5-1	-	TRBJ2-7	TRBD2	CASSLVSLAGGISSYEQYF	TGCGCCAGCAGCTTGGTATCCCTAGCGGGGGGGATAAGCTCCTACGAGCAGTACTTC
TRBV5-6	-	TRBJ2-7	-	CASSPIGQISYEQYF	TGTGCCAGCAGCCCGATAGGACAGATATCCTACGAGCAGTACTTC
TRBV29-1	-	TRBJ2-7	TRBD1	CSVEGDSLYEQYF	TGCAGCGTTGAAGGGGACAGCCTCTACGAGCAGTACTTC
TRBV11-2	few	TRBJ2-3	TRBD2	CASSLDRGGGLPTTQYF	TGTGCCAGCAGCTTAGATAGGGGCGGGGGGCTTCCGACTACGCAGTATTTT
TRBV11-3	few	TRBJ2-3	-	CASSLTRSTDTQYF	TGTGCCAGCAGCTTAACTAGAAGCACAGATACGCAGTATTTT
TRBV18	-	TRBJ2-1	TRBD1	CASWDRGLNEQFF	TGTGCCAGCTGGGACAGGGGGTTGAATGAGCAGTTCTTC
TRBV9	-	TRBJ1-1	-	CASSVVPLGTEAFF	TGTGCCAGCAGCGTAGTACCCCTCGGCACTGAAGCTTTCTTT
TRBV2	-	TRBJ2-2	TRBD1	CASSGQGAGELFF	TGTGCCAGCAGTGGACAGGGGGCCGGGGAGCTGTTTTTT
TRBV6-4	-	TRBJ1-1	-	CASSAGRRVGTEAFF	TGTGCCAGCAGTGCGGGAAGAAGGGTGGGCACTGAAGCTTTCTTT
TRBV6-2/TRBV6-3	-	TRBJ2-2	-	CASSYSIGTALGLNTGELFF	TGTGCCAGCAGTTACTCGATAGGGACAGCACTAGGACTAAACACCGGGGAGCTGTTTTTT
TRBV6-1	-	TRBJ2-3	TRBD2	CASSGPGLAGAVDTQYF	TGTGCCAGCAGTGGACCCGGACTAGCGGGGGCCGTAGATACGCAGTATTTT
TRBV5-1	-	TRBJ2-1	TRBD1	CASSPSETGSNEQFF	TGCGCCAGCAGCCCATCCGAGACAGGGAGCAATGAGCAGTTCTTC
TRBV2	-	TRBJ2-3	-	CASQSRRGGVSDTQYF	TGTGCCAGCCAGTCCCGGAGGGGGGGGGTATCAGATACGCAGTATTTT
TRBV5-6	-	TRBJ2-1	-	CASSLYGLGQGINEQFF	TGTGCCAGCAGCTTGTATGGTCTAGGGCAGGGGATAAATGAGCAGTTCTTC
TRBV9	-	TRBJ2-1	TRBD2	CASSLDAGGWNEQFF	TGTGCCAGCAGCCTTGATGCGGGGGGATGGAATGAGCAGTTCTTC
TRBV21-1	-	TRBJ1-1	-	CATPQGAESRGAFF	TGTGCCACCCCACAGGGCGCGGAGTCCCGGGGAGCTTTCTTT
TRBV14	-	TRBJ2-3	TRBD2	CASSQDSGGSTDTQYF	TGTGCCAGCAGCCAAGATAGCGGGGGGTCCACAGATACGCAGTATTTT
TRBV2	many	TRBJ1-5	-	CASSPPKQPQHF	TGTGCCAGCAGTCCCCCAAAACAGCCCCAGCATTTT
TRBV2	-	TRBJ2-2	TRBD2	CASSAPSGGPSTGELFF	TGTGCCAGCAGTGCCCCTAGCGGGGGGCCCTCCACCGGGGAGCTGTTTTTT
TRBV7-2	-	TRBJ2-2	TRBD2	CASSLDGGADGELFF	TGTGCCAGCAGCTTAGACGGGGGGGCCGACGGGGAGCTGTTTTTT
TRBV6-6	few	TRBJ2-2	TRBD1	CASSTTGTVNTGELFF	TGTGCCAGCAGTACTACCGGGACAGTGAACACCGGGGAGCTGTTTTTT
TRBV15	-	TRBJ2-5	-	CATSRERGGPETQYF	TGTGCCACCAGCAGAGAACGAGGCGGTCCGGAGACCCAGTACTTC
TRBV19	-	TRBJ2-7	TRBD2	CASSTRTSGAYEQYF	TGTGCCAGTAGTACTCGGACTAGCGGGGCCTACGAGCAGTACTTC
TRBV6-5	-	TRBJ1-2	TRBD1	CASSRQGLGNYGYTF	TGTGCCAGCAGCCGACAGGGTTTGGGGAACTATGGCTACACCTTC
TRBV27	-	TRBJ2-3	-	CASSSLGKAGLLTDTQYF	TGTGCCAGCAGCTCACTGGGAAAAGCGGGCCTACTCACAGATACGCAGTATTTT
TRBV11-3	-	TRBJ2-5	-	CASSSTEETQYF	TGTGCCAGCAGCTCGACTGAAGAGACCCAGTACTTC
TRBV5-8	-	TRBJ2-4	TRBD1	CASSFRTGTKNIQYF	TGTGCCAGCAGCTTCAGGACAGGGACCAAAAACATTCAGTACTTC
TRBV29-1	-	TRBJ2-1	TRBD2	CSISWAGDYNEQFF	TGCAGCATCTCTTGGGCGGGGGACTACAATGAGCAGTTCTTC
TRBV6-5	-	TRBJ2-7	-	CASSYSGSSYEQYF	TGTGCCAGCAGTTACTCAGGGAGCTCCTACGAGCAGTACTTC
TRBV15	-	TRBJ2-7	-	CATSPRHLVYEQYF	TGTGCCACCAGCCCCCGACACCTTGTCTACGAGCAGTACTTC
TRBV6-5	-	TRBJ2-4	-	CASSRGMRDKNIQYF	TGTGCCAGCAGTCGGGGAATGCGGGACAAAAACATTCAGTACTTC
TRBV4-3	-	TRBJ1-4	-	CASSLSGTPLTKLFF	TGCGCCAGCAGCCTCTCTGGGACTCCTCTGACTAAACTGTTTTTT
TRBV7-6	-	TRBJ2-7	TRBD1	CASSSSTGEGDEQYF	TGTGCCAGCAGCTCTTCAACAGGGGAAGGCGACGAGCAGTACTTC
TRBV19	once	TRBJ2-1	TRBD2	CASIGTSGGNEQFF	TGTGCCAGTATAGGGACTAGCGGGGGAAATGAGCAGTTCTTC
TRBV4-1	-	TRBJ1-2	TRBD1	CASSFGQGQNYGYTF	TGCGCCAGCAGCTTTGGACAGGGCCAAAACTATGGCTACACCTTC
TRBV7-9	-	TRBJ2-7	TRBD2	CASSKGGGEQYF	TGTGCCAGCAGTAAGGGCGGGGGCGAGCAGTACTTC
TRBV29-1	-	TRBJ2-5	-	CSVLVPRLETQYF	TGCAGCGTGCTAGTCCCTAGACTAGAGACCCAGTACTTC
TRBV7-2	-	TRBJ2-1	-	CASSPLSSYNEQFF	TGTGCCAGCAGCCCCCTCTCGTCCTACAATGAGCAGTTCTTC
TRBV7-8	-	TRBJ2-2	TRBD1	CASSPQGAIRTGELFF	TGTGCCAGCAGCCCGCAGGGGGCAATTAGGACCGGGGAGCTGTTTTTT
TRBV2	once	TRBJ1-2	TRBD1	CASSDGTDYGYTF	TGTGCCAGCAGTGATGGGACAGATTATGGCTACACCTTC
TRBV5-5	-	TRBJ2-2	-	CASSTLGAHSPTGELFF	TGTGCCAGCAGCACTCTGGGGGCCCATAGCCCCACCGGGGAGCTGTTTTTT
TRBV3-1/TRBV3-2	-	TRBJ2-5	TRBD1	CASSDRTGAGETQYF	TGTGCCAGCAGCGATCGGACAGGGGCGGGGGAGACCCAGTACTTC
TRBV5-1	-	TRBJ2-3	-	CASSFNSAQGITDTQYF	TGCGCCAGCAGCTTTAATTCTGCACAGGGTATAACAGATACGCAGTATTTT
TRBV16	-	TRBJ2-2	TRBD2	CASSRRLAGITGELFF	TGTGCCAGCAGCCGAAGGTTAGCGGGAATTACCGGGGAGCTGTTTTTT
TRBV9	once	TRBJ2-5	TRBD2	CASSVGLAFVETQYF	TGTGCCAGCAGCGTAGGACTAGCGTTTGTAGAGACCCAGTACTTC
TRBV5-1	-	TRBJ2-1	-	CASSLNRGAGEQFF	TGCGCCAGCAGCTTGAACCGGGGGGCAGGCGAGCAGTTCTTC
TRBV6-6	-	TRBJ1-1	TRBD1	CASSDRQGSMTEAFF	TGTGCCAGCAGTGACCGACAGGGAAGTATGACTGAAGCTTTCTTT
TRBV10-2	-	TRBJ1-5	TRBD1	CASSNDRVNQPQHF	TGCGCCAGCAGTAATGACAGGGTCAATCAGCCCCAGCATTTT
TRBV7-9	-	TRBJ1-2	-	CASSFSGTAYGYTF	TGTGCCAGCAGCTTTTCGGGAACTGCCTATGGCTACACCTTC
TRBV7-9	-	TRBJ2-7	-	CASSSSQGLGYEQYF	TGTGCCAGCAGCTCGAGTCAGGGGTTGGGCTACGAGCAGTACTTC
TRBV2	once	TRBJ1-6	TRBD1	CASSEEAGGNSPLHF	TGTGCCAGCAGTGAGGAGGCAGGGGGGAATTCACCCCTCCACTTT
TRBV11-1	-	TRBJ2-5	-	CASTHTTAGETQYF	TGTGCCAGCACCCATACCACGGCGGGGGAGACCCAGTACTTC
TRBV19	-	TRBJ2-7	TRBD1	CASSRDREGEQYF	TGTGCCAGTAGTAGAGACAGGGAAGGAGAGCAGTACTTC
TRBV4-2	few	TRBJ1-2	-	CASSHPTGASSWDYLNYGYTF	TGTGCCAGCAGCCACCCGACAGGAGCATCGAGTTGGGATTACCTTAACTATGGCTACACCTTC
TRBV24-1	few	TRBJ2-7	-	CATSDRQVSSYEQYF	TGTGCCACCAGTGATCGACAGGTAAGCTCCTACGAGCAGTACTTC
TRBV30	-	TRBJ1-2	TRBD1	CAWTLKDRPGYTF	TGTGCCTGGACCCTAAAGGACAGGCCTGGCTACACCTTC
TRBV19	-	TRBJ2-3	TRBD2	CASSTGLAGSTDTQYF	TGTGCCAGTAGTACGGGACTAGCGGGCTCCACAGATACGCAGTATTTT